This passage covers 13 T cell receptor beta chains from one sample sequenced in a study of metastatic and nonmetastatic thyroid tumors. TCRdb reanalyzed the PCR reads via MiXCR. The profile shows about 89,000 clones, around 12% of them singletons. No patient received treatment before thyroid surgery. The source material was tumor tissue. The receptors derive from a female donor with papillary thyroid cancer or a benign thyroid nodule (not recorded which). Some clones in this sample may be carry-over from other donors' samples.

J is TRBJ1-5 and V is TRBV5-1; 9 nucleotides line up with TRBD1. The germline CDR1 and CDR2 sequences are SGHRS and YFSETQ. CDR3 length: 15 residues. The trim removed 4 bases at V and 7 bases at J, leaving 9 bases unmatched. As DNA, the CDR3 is TGCGCCAGCAGCCCGGGCTCGACAGGGGGACAGCCCCAGCATTTT. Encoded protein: CASSPGSTGGQPQHF.

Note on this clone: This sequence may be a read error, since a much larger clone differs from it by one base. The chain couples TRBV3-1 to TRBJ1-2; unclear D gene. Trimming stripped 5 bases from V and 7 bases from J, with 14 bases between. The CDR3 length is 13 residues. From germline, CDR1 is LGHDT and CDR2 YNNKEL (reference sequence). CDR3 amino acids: CASSFSVSGGYTF. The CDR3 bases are TGTGCCAGCAGCTTCAGCGTCTCGGGTGGCTACACCTTC. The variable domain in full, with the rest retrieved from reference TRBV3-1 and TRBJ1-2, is DTAVSQTPKYLVTQMGNDKSIKCEQNLGHDTMYWYKQDSKKFLKIMFSYNNKELIINETVPNRFSPKSPDKAHLNLHINSLELGDSAVYFCASSFSVSGGYTFGSGTRLTVV.

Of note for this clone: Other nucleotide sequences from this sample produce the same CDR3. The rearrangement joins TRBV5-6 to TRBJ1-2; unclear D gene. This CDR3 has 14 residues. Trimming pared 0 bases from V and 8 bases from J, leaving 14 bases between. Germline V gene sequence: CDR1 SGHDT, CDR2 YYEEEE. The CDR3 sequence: CASSLVGRSEGYTF. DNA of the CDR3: TGTGCCAGCAGCTTGGTTGGCAGGTCGGAAGGCTACACCTTC. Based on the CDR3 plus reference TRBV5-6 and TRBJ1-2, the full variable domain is DAGVTQSPTHLIKTRGQQVTLRCSPKSGHDTVSWYQQALGQGPQFIFQYYEEEERQRGNFPDRFSGHQFPNYSSELNVNALLLGDSALYLCASSLVGRSEGYTFGSGTRLTVV.

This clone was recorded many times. CDR3 nucleotides: TGCGCCAGCAGCTTGGAGGCCGGGAGAGGCGGGGAGCTGTTTTTT. Residues: CASSLEAGRGGELFF. The rearrangement joins TRBV5-1 to TRBJ2-2; D is possibly TRBD2 (6 bases). The CDR3 length is 15 residues. Germline V gene data show CDR1 as SGHRS and CDR2 as YFSETQ. V lost 0 bases and J lost 7, with 13 bases in between. Together with reference TRBV5-1 and TRBJ2-2, the CDR3 gives the full variable domain: KAGVTQTPRYLIKTRGQQVTLSCSPISGHRSVSWYQQTPGQGLQFLFEYFSETQRNKGNFPGRFSGRQFSNSRSEMNVSTLELGDSALYLCASSLEAGRGGELFFGEGSRLTVL.

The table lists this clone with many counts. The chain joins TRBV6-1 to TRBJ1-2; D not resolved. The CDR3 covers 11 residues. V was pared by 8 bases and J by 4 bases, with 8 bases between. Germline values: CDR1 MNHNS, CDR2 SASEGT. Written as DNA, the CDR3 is TGTGCCAGCCGGGGATTCTATGGCTACACCTTC. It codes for CASRGFYGYTF.

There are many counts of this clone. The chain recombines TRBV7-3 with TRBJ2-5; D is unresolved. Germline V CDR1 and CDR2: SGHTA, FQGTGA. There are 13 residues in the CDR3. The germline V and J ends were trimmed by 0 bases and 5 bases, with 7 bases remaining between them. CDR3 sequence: CASSLTSLETQYF. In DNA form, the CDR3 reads TGTGCCAGCAGCTTAACCTCCTTGGAGACCCAGTACTTC. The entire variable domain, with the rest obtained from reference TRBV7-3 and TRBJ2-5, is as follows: GAGVSQTPSNKVTEKGKYVELRCDPISGHTALYWYRQSLGQGPEFLIYFQGTGAADDSGLPNDRFFAVRPEGSVSTLKIQRTERGDSAVYLCASSLTSLETQYFGPGTRLLVL.

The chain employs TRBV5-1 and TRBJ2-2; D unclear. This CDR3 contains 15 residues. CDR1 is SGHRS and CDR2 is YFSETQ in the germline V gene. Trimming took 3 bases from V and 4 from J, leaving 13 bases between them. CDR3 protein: CASSSNTISTGELFF. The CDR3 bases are TGCGCCAGCAGCTCCAACACTATCTCCACCGGGGAGCTGTTTTTT.

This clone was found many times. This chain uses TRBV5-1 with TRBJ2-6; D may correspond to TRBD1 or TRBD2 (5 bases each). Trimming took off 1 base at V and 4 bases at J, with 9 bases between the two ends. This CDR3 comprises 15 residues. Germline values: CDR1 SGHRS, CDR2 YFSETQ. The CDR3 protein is CASSLSGTGANVLTF. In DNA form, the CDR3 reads TGCGCCAGCAGCTTGTCGGGGACCGGGGCCAACGTCCTGACTTTC. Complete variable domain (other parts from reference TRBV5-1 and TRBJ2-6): KAGVTQTPRYLIKTRGQQVTLSCSPISGHRSVSWYQQTPGQGLQFLFEYFSETQRNKGNFPGRFSGRQFSNSRSEMNVSTLELGDSALYLCASSLSGTGANVLTFGAGSRLTVL.

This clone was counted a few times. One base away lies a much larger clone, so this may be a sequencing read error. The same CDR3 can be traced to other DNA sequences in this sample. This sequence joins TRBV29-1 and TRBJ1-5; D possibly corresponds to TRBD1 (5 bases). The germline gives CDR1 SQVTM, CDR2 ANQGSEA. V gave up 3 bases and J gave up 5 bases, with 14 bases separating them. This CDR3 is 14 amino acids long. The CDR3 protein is CSVDRAGRHQPQHF. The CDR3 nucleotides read TGCAGCGTTGATCGTGCGGGACGGCATCAGCCCCAGCATTTT.

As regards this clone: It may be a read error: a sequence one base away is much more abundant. The CDR3 DNA follows: TGTGCCAGCAGCTTTGAAACATCAGCGGGAGGGCAGTTAGATACGCAGTATTTT. It is translated as CASSFETSAGGQLDTQYF. The J gene is TRBJ2-3, the V gene TRBV11-1, with 10 bases matching TRBD2. The V segment lost 3 bases and the J segment 5 bases; nucleotides outside the gene matches: 14. The CDR3 spans 18 residues. CDR1 and CDR2 from the germline V gene are SGHAT and FQDESV (reference sequence).

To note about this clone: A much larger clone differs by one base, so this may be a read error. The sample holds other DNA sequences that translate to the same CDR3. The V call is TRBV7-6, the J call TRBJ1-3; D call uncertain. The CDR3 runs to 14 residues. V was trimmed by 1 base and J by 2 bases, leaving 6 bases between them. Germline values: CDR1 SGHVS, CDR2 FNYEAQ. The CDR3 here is CASSLGPPGNTIYF. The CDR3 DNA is TGTGCCAGCAGCTTAGGACCTCCTGGAAACACCATATATTTT.

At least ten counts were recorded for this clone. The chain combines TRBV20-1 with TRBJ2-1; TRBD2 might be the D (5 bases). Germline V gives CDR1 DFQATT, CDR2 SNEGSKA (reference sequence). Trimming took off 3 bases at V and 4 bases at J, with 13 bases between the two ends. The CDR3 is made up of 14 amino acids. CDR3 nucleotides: TGCAGTGCTAGTTTAGGAGGCCGATACAATGAGCAGTTCTTC. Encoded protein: CSASLGGRYNEQFF.

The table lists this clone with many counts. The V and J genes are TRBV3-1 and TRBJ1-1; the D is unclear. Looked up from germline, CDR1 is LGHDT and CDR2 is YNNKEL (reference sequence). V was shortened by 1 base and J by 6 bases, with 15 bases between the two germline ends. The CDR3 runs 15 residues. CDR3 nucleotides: TGTGCCAGCAGCCAAGGGGAAGGAATTTGGGCTGAAGCTTTCTTT. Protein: CASSQGEGIWAEAFF.